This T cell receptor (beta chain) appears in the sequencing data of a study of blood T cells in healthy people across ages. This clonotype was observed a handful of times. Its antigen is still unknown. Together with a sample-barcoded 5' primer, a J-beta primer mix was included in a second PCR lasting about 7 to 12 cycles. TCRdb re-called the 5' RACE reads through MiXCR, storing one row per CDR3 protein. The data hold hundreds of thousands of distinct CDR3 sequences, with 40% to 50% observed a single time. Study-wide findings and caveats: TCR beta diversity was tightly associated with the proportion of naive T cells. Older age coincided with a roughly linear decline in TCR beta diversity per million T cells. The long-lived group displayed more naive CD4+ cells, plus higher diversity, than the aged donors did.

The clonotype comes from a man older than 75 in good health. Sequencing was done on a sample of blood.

The CDR3 spells CASSPLAGNTGELFF. The CDR3 bases are TGTGCCAGCAGTCCACTAGCGGGAAACACCGGGGAGCTGTTTTTT. The rearrangement links TRBV6-5 to TRBJ2-2; 10 bases are shared with TRBD2. The CDR3 totals 15 residues. V gave up 5 bases and J gave up 2 bases; unmatched junction bases: 2. Germline V CDR1 and CDR2: MNHEY, SVGAGI.